Each of the 18 T cell receptor beta chains below was sequenced from the same sample in a study of T cell responses to AZD1222 COVID-19 vaccine. Data came from immunoSEQ multiplex PCR; TCRdb stores just in-frame clones and leaves some out. Of tens of thousands of clones in the sample, 85% were seen once. The sequencing here drew on peripheral blood, taken on day 0 of AZD1222 vaccination. These receptors were collected from an adult in good health.

This chain links TRBV2 with TRBJ2-4; 7 nucleotides match TRBD2. This CDR3 is 14 amino acids long. With 6 bases clipped from V and 8 bases from J, the junction kept 10 bases outside the gene matches. Germline values: CDR1 SNHLY, CDR2 FYNNEI. The CDR3 region has the DNA TGTGCCAGCAGCCTTTTGGGGGAGGGAGACATTCAGTACTTC. Amino acids: CASSLLGEGDIQYF.

The chain joins TRBV7-3 to TRBJ1-6; D remains unclear. The CDR3 extends over 13 amino acids. Trimming removed 2 bases at V and 3 bases at J, with 2 bases between. Germline CDR1 is SGHTA and CDR2 is FQGTGA. For the CDR3, the DNA is TGTGCCAGCAGCTTAGACTATAATTCACCCCTCCACTTT. This codes for CASSLDYNSPLHF.

The chain has TRBV30 and TRBJ1-1; D is unclear. V was cut by 4 bases and J by 0 bases, with 9 bases left in between. Germline V lookup: CDR1 GTSNPN, CDR2 SVGIG (reference sequence). CDR3 length equals 13 residues. The CDR3 here is CAWMRSLNTEAFF. The CDR3 bases are TGTGCCTGGATGAGAAGTCTGAACACTGAAGCTTTCTTT.

V and J are TRBV5-1 and TRBJ2-2; tentatively, D is TRBD1 or TRBD2 (6 bases each). Per germline, CDR1 SGHRS and CDR2 YFSETQ. This CDR3 is 15 amino acids long. The V end lost 2 bases, the J end lost 5 bases, and 13 bases lay between the germline ends. The CDR3 DNA is TGCGCCAGCAGCTTAGCGCAGGGGAGGACCGGGGAGCTGTTTTTT. Protein product: CASSLAQGRTGELFF.

V usage is TRBV10-3 and J usage is TRBJ2-1; 10 positions match TRBD1. The V gene's germline CDR1 is ENHRY and CDR2 SYGVKD. Unmatched junction bases numbered 2, after V lost 5 bases and J lost 7 bases. The CDR3 is made up of 13 amino acids. The CDR3 spells CAISTGQGNEQFF. In nucleotides, the CDR3 is TGTGCCATCAGTACGGGACAGGGGAATGAGCAGTTCTTC.

This chain uses TRBV11-2 with TRBJ1-3; 7 nucleotides line up with TRBD1. CDR1 and CDR2 from the germline V gene are SGHAT and FQNNGV. The CDR3 sequence is 15 residues long. V lost 5 bases, J lost 4 bases, and 8 bases stayed unmatched. The CDR3 here is CASSQNRGVGNTIYF. The CDR3 bases are TGTGCCAGCAGCCAGAACAGGGGAGTAGGAAACACCATATATTTT.

The chain uses TRBV5-1 and TRBJ1-1; a weak D match, TRBD1 (5 bases). From germline, CDR1 is SGHRS and CDR2 YFSETQ. V was pared by 3 bases and J by 4 bases, with 10 bases between. This CDR3 comprises 13 residues. CDR3 loop: CASSSQGSTEAFF. In DNA form, the CDR3 reads TGCGCCAGCAGCTCTCAGGGATCCACTGAAGCTTTCTTT.

The gene calls are TRBV5-1 and TRBJ1-1; no clear D gene. The V end was cut by 3 bases, the J end by 6 bases, with 15 bases between. This CDR3 region has 14 residues. CDR1 and CDR2 (germline): SGHRS, YFSETQ. DNA of the CDR3: TGCGCCAGCAGCTGGGCAGCCCCTGGCGCTGAAGCTTTCTTT. It translates to CASSWAAPGAEAFF.

The rearrangement joins TRBV4-1 to TRBJ2-1; maybe TRBD2 (5 bases). The CDR3 runs 14 residues. Per germline, CDR1 MGHRA and CDR2 YSYEKL. Trimming took off 1 base at V and 11 bases at J, with 15 bases between the two ends. For the CDR3, the DNA is TGCGCCAGCAGCCAAGGTGGACCCCCGGGGAAGCAGTTCTTC. This gives the protein CASSQGGPPGKQFF.

The CDR3 loop reads CASSQRLRTGPGETQYF. The CDR3 DNA sequence: TGTGCCAGCAGCCAAAGGCTCCGGACAGGACCCGGTGAGACCCAGTACTTC. The chain carries TRBV14 and TRBJ2-5, with 7 positions matching TRBD1. The junction had 14 bases not matched to a gene; V was cut back by 2 bases and J by 5 bases. The CDR3 sequence is 17 residues long. Germline CDR1 reads SGHDN; CDR2 reads FVKESK.

The chain recombines TRBV2 with TRBJ2-3, with a tentative D call TRBD2 (6 bases). Germline loops: CDR1 SNHLY, CDR2 FYNNEI. The germline V and J ends were trimmed by 8 bases and 2 bases, with 20 bases remaining between them. The length of the CDR3 is 16 residues. The CDR3 nucleotides read TGTGCCAGCGAGTTTAGGGGAGGTTCACACACAGATACGCAGTATTTT. Protein: CASEFRGGSHTDTQYF.

The rearrangement joins TRBV30 to TRBJ1-4; TRBD1 agrees at 7 bases. Per germline, CDR1 GTSNPN and CDR2 SVGIG (reference sequence). The CDR3 runs to 14 residues. With V trimmed by 4 bases and J by 6 bases, 8 bases remained unmatched. The CDR3 coding sequence is TGTGCCTGGATGCCGGACAGGAGCTATGAAAAACTGTTTTTT. As protein: CAWMPDRSYEKLFF.

The chain employs TRBV29-1 and TRBJ1-2, with a tentative D call TRBD1 (6 bases). Trimming cost V 7 bases and J 2 bases, with 8 bases left between them. The length of the CDR3 is 11 residues. Germline assignment: CDR1 SQVTM and CDR2 ANQGSEA. The CDR3 region has the DNA TGCAGCGGTGGGGGCAACTATGGCTACACCTTC. Protein sequence: CSGGGNYGYTF.

This chain uses TRBV11-3 with TRBJ1-1; D gene uncertain. Trimming stripped 5 bases from V and 9 bases from J, with 16 bases between. The CDR3 is 13 amino acids. Germline V gene data show CDR1 as SGHNT and CDR2 as YENEEA. Here the CDR3 reads CASSKQASDQAFF. As DNA, the CDR3 is TGTGCCAGCAGCAAGCAGGCGTCCGACCAAGCTTTCTTT.

V gene TRBV6-1 combines with J gene TRBJ2-7, with a tentative D call TRBD2 (7 bases). V was shortened by 2 bases and J by 2 bases, with 10 bases between the two germline ends. Per the germline V gene, CDR1 is MNHNS and CDR2 is SASEGT. This CDR3 has 14 amino acids. CDR3 DNA: TGTGCCAGCAGTGAACGGGGGGCGGCCTACGAGCAGTACTTC. Translation: CASSERGAAYEQYF.

The chain uses TRBV5-1 and TRBJ1-4; D possibly corresponds to TRBD1 (6 bases). V lost 4 bases and J lost 4, with 14 bases in between. This CDR3 has 15 residues. Per the germline V gene, CDR1 is SGHRS and CDR2 is YFSETQ. The CDR3 loop reads CASSRGGLFNEKLFF. The CDR3 nucleotides are TGCGCCAGCAGCAGGGGGGGACTCTTTAATGAAAAACTGTTTTTT.

The chain uses TRBV5-6 and TRBJ1-2; the match to TRBD1 covers 10 bases. Per the germline V gene, CDR1 is SGHDT and CDR2 is YYEEEE. The CDR3 is 17 amino acids. Trimming cost V 6 bases and J 0 bases; bases outside gene matches: 11. CDR3 sequence: CASTAVGTGATNYGYTF. The CDR3 DNA reads TGTGCCAGCACCGCGGTCGGGACAGGGGCCACTAACTATGGCTACACCTTC.

The gene calls are TRBV7-9 and TRBJ1-2; possible D gene TRBD1, 6 bases. The CDR3 covers 14 residues. Trimming cost V 0 bases and J 6 bases, with 11 bases left between them. Germline lookup yields CDR1 SEHNR and CDR2 FQNEAQ (reference sequence). CDR3 region: CASSLAWAGDGYTF. CDR3 DNA sequence: TGTGCCAGCAGCTTAGCCTGGGCAGGGGATGGCTACACCTTC.